This T cell receptor beta chain derives from a study of human T cells and chemical hapten exposure. The wider study: It was small differences in pooled library volume that mainly caused per-sample TCR yields to vary. Study outcomes and limitations: DPC sensitization did not alter TCRs above 1 in 1000 frequency.

At least ten counts were recorded for this clonotype. Its target is not known. TCRdb used MiXCR to reprocess the RACE reads, holding one entry per CDR3 protein. The repertoire consists of 50,000 to 70,000 distinct CDR3 sequences, with roughly 10% occurring once and the leading ten covering roughly a tenth. Documented time point: pre-sensitization, week 0. The treatment denotes: therapeutic diphenylcyclopropenone sensitization with weekly scalp DPC. The source material was whole blood, sampled in connection with sensitization to the hapten diphenylcyclopropenone (DPC). This TCR was recovered from a man aged 35 to 55 with alopecia areata. Some clones in this sample may be carry-over from other donors' samples.

The CDR3 bases are TGTGCCAGCTCACCCCAAAAACTCTCTGGGGCCAACGTCCTGACTTTC. Translating gives CASSPQKLSGANVLTF. J is TRBJ2-6 and V is TRBV18; D is ambiguous. Germline loops: CDR1 KGHSH, CDR2 LQKENI. There are 16 residues in the CDR3. V shed 3 bases and J shed 0 bases, with 9 bases lying between them.